This T cell receptor beta chain was sequenced in a study of technical replicates of blood from a few donors. Data came from immunoSEQ multiplex PCR; TCRdb stores just in-frame clones and leaves some out. The data contain some 48,000 clones, roughly 95% of them singletons. The sample taken for sequencing was T cells isolated from PBMCs. This sequence was found in a human donor in good health.

CDR3 sequence (DNA): TGCGCCAGCAGCCGTTCGTTAGCGGGACCGTACGAGCAGTACTTC. Translation gives CASSRSLAGPYEQYF. The chain recombines TRBV4-1 with TRBJ2-7; 8 bases match TRBD2. The ends lost 4 bases at V and 4 bases at J; junction bases unmatched: 9. This CDR3 has 15 residues. Germline lookup yields CDR1 MGHRA and CDR2 YSYEKL.